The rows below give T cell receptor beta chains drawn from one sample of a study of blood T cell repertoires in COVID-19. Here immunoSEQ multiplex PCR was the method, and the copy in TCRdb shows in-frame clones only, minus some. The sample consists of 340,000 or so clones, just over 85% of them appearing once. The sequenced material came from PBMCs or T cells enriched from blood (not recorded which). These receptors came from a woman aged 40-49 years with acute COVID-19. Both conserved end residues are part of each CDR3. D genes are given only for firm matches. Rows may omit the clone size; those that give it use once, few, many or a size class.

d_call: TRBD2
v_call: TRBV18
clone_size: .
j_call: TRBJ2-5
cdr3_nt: TGTGCCAGCTCGTTCTTAGCGGGGAGCCAAGAGACCCAGTACTTC
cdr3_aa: CASSFLAGSQETQYF

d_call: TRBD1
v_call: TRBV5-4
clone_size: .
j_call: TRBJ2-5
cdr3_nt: TGTGCCAGCAGCTCCGGGACAGGCCAAGAGACCCAGTACTTC
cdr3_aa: CASSSGTGQETQYF

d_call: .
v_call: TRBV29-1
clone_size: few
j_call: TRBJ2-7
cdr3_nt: TGCAGCGTTGAATTGGTTGATGGGCGAACCTACGAGCAGTACTTC
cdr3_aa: CSVELVDGRTYEQYF

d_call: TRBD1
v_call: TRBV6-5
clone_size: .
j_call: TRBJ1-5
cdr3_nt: TGTGCCAGCAAGAACTCGGGACAGGTCAATCAGCCCCAGCATTTT
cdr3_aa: CASKNSGQVNQPQHF

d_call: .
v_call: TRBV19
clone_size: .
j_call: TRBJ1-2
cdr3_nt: TGTGCCAGTAGTATCGGACTGAACTATGGCTACACCTTC
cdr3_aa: CASSIGLNYGYTF

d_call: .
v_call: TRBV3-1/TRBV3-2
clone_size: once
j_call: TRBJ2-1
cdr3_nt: TGTGCCAGCAGCCACCAGACAGGCAATGAGCAGTTCTTC
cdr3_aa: CASSHQTGNEQFF

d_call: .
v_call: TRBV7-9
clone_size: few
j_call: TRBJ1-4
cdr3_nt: TGTGCCAGCAGCCGGAGAGAGAGGGAAAAACTGTTTTTT
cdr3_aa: CASSRREREKLFF

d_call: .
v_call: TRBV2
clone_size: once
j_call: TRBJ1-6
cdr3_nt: TGTGCCAGCAGTGAGGTCAGGGGTTCACCCCTCCACTTT
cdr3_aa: CASSEVRGSPLHF

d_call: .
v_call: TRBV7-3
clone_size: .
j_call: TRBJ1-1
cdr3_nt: TGTGCCAGCAGCTTAACAGGAAGGGGTGCTGAAGCTTTCTTT
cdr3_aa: CASSLTGRGAEAFF

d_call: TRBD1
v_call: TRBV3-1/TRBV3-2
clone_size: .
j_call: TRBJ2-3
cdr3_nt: TGTGCCAGCAGCCAGAGGGACAGGAACACAGATACGCAGTATTTT
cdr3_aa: CASSQRDRNTDTQYF

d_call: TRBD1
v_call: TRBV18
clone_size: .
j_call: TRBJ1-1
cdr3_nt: TGTGCCAGCTCACCTGACAGGGTCACTGAAGCTTTCTTT
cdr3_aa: CASSPDRVTEAFF

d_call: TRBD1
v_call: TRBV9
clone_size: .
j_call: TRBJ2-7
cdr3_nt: TGTGCCAGCAGCGTTGGACAGGGGGGTTTCAACGAGCAGTACTTC
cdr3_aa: CASSVGQGGFNEQYF

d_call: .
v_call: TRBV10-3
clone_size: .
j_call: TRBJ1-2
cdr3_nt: TGTGCCATCAGTGATCCGCAAATAGCTAACTATGGCTACACCTTC
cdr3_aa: CAISDPQIANYGYTF

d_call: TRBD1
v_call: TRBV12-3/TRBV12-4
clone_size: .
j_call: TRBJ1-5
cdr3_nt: TGTGCCAGCAGTTCCACAGGGGATCAGCCCCAGCATTTT
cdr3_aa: CASSSTGDQPQHF

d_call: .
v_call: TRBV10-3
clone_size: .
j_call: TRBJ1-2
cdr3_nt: TGTGCCATCAGGACAACAACGAACTATGGCTACACCTTC
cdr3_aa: CAIRTTTNYGYTF

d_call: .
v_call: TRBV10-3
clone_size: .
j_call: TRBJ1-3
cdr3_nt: TGTGCCATCAGTAAAACCTCACAGGACTCTGGAAACACCATATATTTT
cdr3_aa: CAISKTSQDSGNTIYF

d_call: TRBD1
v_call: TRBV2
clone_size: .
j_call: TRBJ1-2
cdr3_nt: TGTGCCAGCAGTGGGGACAGGGCCGATGGCTACACCTTC
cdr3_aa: CASSGDRADGYTF

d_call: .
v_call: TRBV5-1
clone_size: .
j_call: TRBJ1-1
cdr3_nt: TGCGCCAGCAGCAACGGGGGGGATAGTGAAGCTTTCTTT
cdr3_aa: CASSNGGDSEAFF

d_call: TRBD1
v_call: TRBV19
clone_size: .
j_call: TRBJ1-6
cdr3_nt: TGTGCCAGTAGTCAAGGTGGGACAGGGGTTAATTCACCCCTCCACTTT
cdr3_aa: CASSQGGTGVNSPLHF

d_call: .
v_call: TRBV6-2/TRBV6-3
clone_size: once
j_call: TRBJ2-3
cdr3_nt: TGTGCCAGCAGTTACCTGGGACACGCCACAGATACGCAGTATTTT
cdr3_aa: CASSYLGHATDTQYF

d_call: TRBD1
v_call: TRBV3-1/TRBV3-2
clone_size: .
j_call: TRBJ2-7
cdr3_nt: TGTGCCAGCAGCCAAGTTTGGACAGGGACGTACGAGCAGTACTTC
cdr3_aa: CASSQVWTGTYEQYF

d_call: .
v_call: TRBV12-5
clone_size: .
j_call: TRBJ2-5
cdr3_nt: TGTGCTAGTGGTGCGGGAGACGGGGGCAAAGAGACCCAGTACTTC
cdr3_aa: CASGAGDGGKETQYF

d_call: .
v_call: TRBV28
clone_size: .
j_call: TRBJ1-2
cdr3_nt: TGTGCCAGCAGTCCCCCGGGTCCTAACTATGGCTACACCTTC
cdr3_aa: CASSPPGPNYGYTF

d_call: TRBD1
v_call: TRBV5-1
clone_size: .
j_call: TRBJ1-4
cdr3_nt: TGCGCCAGCAGCTTTTCAGGGGGCTTTGAAAAACTGTTTTTT
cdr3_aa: CASSFSGGFEKLFF

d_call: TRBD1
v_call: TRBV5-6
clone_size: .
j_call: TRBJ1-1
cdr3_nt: TGTGCCAGCAGCTTGGAGGACAGGGAAGGCGCTGAAGCTTTCTTT
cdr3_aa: CASSLEDREGAEAFF

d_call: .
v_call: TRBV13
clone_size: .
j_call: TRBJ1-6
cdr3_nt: TGTGCCAGCGGACAGTCTTCCTATAATTCACCCCTCCACTTT
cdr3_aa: CASGQSSYNSPLHF

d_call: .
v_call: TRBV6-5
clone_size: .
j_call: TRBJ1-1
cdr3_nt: TGTGCCAGCAGTTTAGGACTGGGGACTGAAGCTTTCTTT
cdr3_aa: CASSLGLGTEAFF